What follows describes a single T cell receptor beta chain. This entry comes from a study of PD-1 blockade in mismatch repair-deficient tumors. Measured with immunoSEQ multiplex PCR; TCRdb has only the in-frame clones, and not every one. The table records around 40,000 clones, roughly 80% of them present only once. Trimming removed 5 bases at V and 3 bases at J, with 9 bases between. CDR1 and CDR2 from the germline V gene are SGHAT and FQNNGV. This CDR3 region has 13 residues. The source of this sequence is an adult with mismatch repair-deficient cancer. The chain employs TRBV11-2 and TRBJ2-3; D is possibly TRBD1 (5 bases). The source was peripheral blood, collected 4 weeks after starting pembrolizumab. The CDR3 DNA reads as TGTGCCAGCAGCCGTAAGGGGACAGATACGCAGTATTTT. Its protein product is CASSRKGTDTQYF.